The present T cell receptor (beta chain) was sequenced within a study of blood T cell repertoires in COVID-19 (dated by TCRdb to 2020 to 2021). Concerning the study at large: Samples from collaborators originated in the United States, Italy and Spain and spanned both the acute and convalescent phases of COVID-19. The material from the prospective study consisted of cDNA or gDNA derived from T cells, B-cell-depleted T cells, or PBMCs. The dataset comprised deeply sampled blood TCRbeta repertoires from subjects exposed to, actively infected with, or recovered from COVID-19. The repertoires were released in a freely available public database meant as a resource for research on the immune response to SARS-CoV-2. The samples were drawn from the first 160 participants of the ongoing ImmuneRACE study and from 1,200 or so subjects provided by 6 global collaborators. Sample metadata almost always included a de-identified subject ID, COVID-19 status, age in years and sex. Where HLA class I and class II types were available, the types were taken from metadata supplied by the sample provider, not from assay-based typing. Broad study findings and their caveats: The quantity of clinical and demographic metadata differed by source and by participant and was supplied without curation.

Regarding this clone: What this receptor recognizes is not known. Nothing much larger sits one base from this clone, and base qualities are not available.

In the prospective study, participants were about 18 to 100 years old, resided in about two dozen geographic areas of the United States, and were enrolled through a virtual design. In the prospective study, participants were assigned to cohorts based on the clinical history participants reported in a screening survey and a study questionnaire. For ImmuneRACE Cohort 3, a participant was defined as recovered based on two consecutive negative NP/OP PCR tests, clearance by a healthcare professional, or resolution of symptoms. Mobile phlebotomists in the prospective study collected whole blood, serum and a nasopharyngeal or oropharyngeal swab from every participant. Participants in the prospective study had the option to provide additional blood draws and questionnaires over a 2-month period. Before DNA extraction, blood samples from the prospective study were shipped at room temperature or frozen.

TCRbeta CDR3 regions were amplified from genomic DNA using the immunoSEQ Assay, a bias-controlled multiplex PCR. In the source study's methods: Nucleated cell counts per sample were estimated from amplification of reference gene primers within the assay. To quantify the absolute abundance of each unique TCRbeta CDR3 rearrangement, sequence reads were collapsed and filtered. Productive Simpson clonality was computed per sample as the square root of Simpson's diversity index over productive rearrangements. TCRdb stores this immuneACCESS table with in-frame sequences only. Part of the clones is absent; in the studies checked, under half of the shortfall reflects unresolved V genes, and no reason is known for the rest. D and trimming come from the DNA, and the V and J calls and clone size come from that table. The sample table shows some 250,000 clones, and approximately 84% are seen once. The leading ten clones occupy roughly 15% of the sample.

CDR1 KGHSH and CDR2 LQKENI were looked up in the germline V gene. The CDR3, cysteine through phenylalanine, is 14 amino acids long. The retained sequence is limited to the CDR3, 42 bases, with the frame set at the first base. V is trimmed back by 6 bases and J by 5 bases, and the junction contains 8 bases that no gene match accounts for. The sequence joins TRBV18 to TRBJ1-1; 8 bases in the middle match TRBD1. The TCR sequence derives from a man aged 18 to 30 who had recovered from COVID-19. Input material: PBMCs or T cells enriched from blood (not recorded which). The sequence in DNA is TGTGCCAGCTCGGAACAGGGGGGAACGACTGAAGCTTTCTTT. It translates as CASSEQGGTTEAFF.